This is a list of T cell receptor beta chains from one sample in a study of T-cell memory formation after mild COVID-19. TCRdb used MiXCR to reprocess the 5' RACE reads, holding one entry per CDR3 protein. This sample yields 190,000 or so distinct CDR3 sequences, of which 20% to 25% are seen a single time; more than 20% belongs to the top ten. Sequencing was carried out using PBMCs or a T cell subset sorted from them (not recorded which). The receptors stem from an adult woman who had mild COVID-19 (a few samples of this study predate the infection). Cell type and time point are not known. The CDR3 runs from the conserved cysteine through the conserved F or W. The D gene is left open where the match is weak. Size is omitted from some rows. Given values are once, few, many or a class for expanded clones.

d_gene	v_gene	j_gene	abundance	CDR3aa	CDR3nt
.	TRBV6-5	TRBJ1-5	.	CASSYDTVGPQHF	TGTGCCAGCAGTTACGACACTGTGGGGCCCCAGCATTTT
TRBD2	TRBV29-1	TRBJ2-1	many	CSVEDFQREYGEQFF	TGCAGCGTTGAAGATTTCCAGCGGGAGTACGGTGAGCAGTTCTTC
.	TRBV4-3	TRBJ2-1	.	CASSQDPPNEQFF	TGCGCCAGCAGCCAAGATCCACCCAATGAGCAGTTCTTC
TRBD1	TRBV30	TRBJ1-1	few	CAWSLGQGSTEAFF	TGTGCCTGGAGCCTAGGACAGGGTTCCACTGAAGCTTTCTTT
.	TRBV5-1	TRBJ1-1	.	CASSLLGNTEAFF	TGCGCCAGCAGCTTGTTGGGGAACACTGAAGCTTTCTTT
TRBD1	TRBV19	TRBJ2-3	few	CASADRLRDTQYF	TGTGCCAGTGCGGACAGGTTGAGAGATACGCAGTATTTT
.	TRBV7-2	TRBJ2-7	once	CASSLILRDYEQYF	TGTGCCAGCAGCTTAATTCTCCGGGACTACGAGCAGTACTTC
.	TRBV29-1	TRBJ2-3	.	CSAKEGTSTDTQYF	TGCAGCGCCAAGGAGGGAACTAGCACAGATACGCAGTATTTT
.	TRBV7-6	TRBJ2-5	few	CASSPPTQEKETQYF	TGTGCCAGCAGCCCCCCCACGCAGGAGAAAGAGACCCAGTACTTC
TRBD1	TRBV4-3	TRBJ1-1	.	CASSQDRAAGGEAFF	TGCGCCAGCAGCCAAGATCGAGCGGCAGGGGGCGAAGCTTTCTTT
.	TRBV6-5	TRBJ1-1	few	CATLSVDTEAFF	TGTGCCACCCTCTCGGTCGACACTGAAGCTTTCTTT
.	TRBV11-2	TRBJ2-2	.	CASSTTNTSPGELFF	TGTGCCAGCAGCACGACTAACACCTCGCCCGGGGAGCTGTTTTTT
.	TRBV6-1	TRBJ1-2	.	CASRAAGSNYGYTF	TGTGCCAGCAGGGCCGCAGGCTCAAACTATGGCTACACCTTC
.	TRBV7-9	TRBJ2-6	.	CALQEPSGANVLTF	TGTGCCCTCCAGGAACCCTCTGGGGCCAACGTCCTGACTTTC
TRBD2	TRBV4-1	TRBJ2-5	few	CASSRTSGSQETQYF	TGCGCCAGCAGCCGTACTAGCGGCTCTCAAGAGACCCAGTACTTC
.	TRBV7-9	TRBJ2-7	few	CASSPSTRPYEQYF	TGTGCCAGCAGCCCATCAACAAGACCTTACGAGCAGTACTTC
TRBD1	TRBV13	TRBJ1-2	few	CASSPQGTGGPAPGYTF	TGTGCCAGCAGCCCGCAAGGGACAGGGGGGCCGGCTCCTGGCTACACCTTC
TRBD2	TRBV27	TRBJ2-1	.	CASSLVSGGNEQFF	TGTGCCAGCAGTTTGGTTTCGGGGGGCAATGAGCAGTTCTTC
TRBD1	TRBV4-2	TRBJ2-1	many	CASSQMTGNEQFF	TGTGCCAGCAGCCAGATGACAGGGAATGAGCAGTTCTTC
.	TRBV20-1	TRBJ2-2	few	CSARDENGNRNTGELFF	TGCAGTGCTAGAGATGAGAACGGTAACAGGAACACCGGGGAGCTGTTTTTT
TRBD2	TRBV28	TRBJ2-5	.	CASSEGLGRQETQYF	TGTGCCAGCAGTGAAGGACTAGGCCGACAAGAGACCCAGTACTTC
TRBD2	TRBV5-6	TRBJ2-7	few	CASSSVAGLAPEQYF	TGTGCCAGCAGCTCGGTAGCTGGACTAGCGCCCGAGCAGTACTTC
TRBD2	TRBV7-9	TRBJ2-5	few	CASSLESVFGGSRETQYF	TGTGCCAGCAGCTTAGAGTCCGTCTTCGGCGGGAGCAGGGAGACCCAGTACTTC
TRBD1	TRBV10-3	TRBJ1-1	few	CAIRGQGDTEAFF	TGTGCCATCAGGGGACAGGGTGACACTGAAGCTTTCTTT
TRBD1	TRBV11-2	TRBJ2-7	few	CASSPTGGGSYEQYF	TGTGCCAGCAGCCCGACAGGGGGAGGCTCCTACGAGCAGTACTTC
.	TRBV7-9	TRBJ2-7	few	CASSLGARFSYEQYF	TGTGCCAGCAGCTTAGGTGCCCGGTTCTCCTACGAGCAGTACTTC
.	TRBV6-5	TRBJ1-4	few	CASSYYLGGEKLFF	TGTGCCAGCAGTTACTACTTGGGGGGGGAAAAACTGTTTTTT
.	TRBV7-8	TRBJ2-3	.	CASSLAAFTDTQYF	TGTGCCAGCAGCTTAGCAGCCTTCACAGATACGCAGTATTTT
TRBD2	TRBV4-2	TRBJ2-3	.	CASSQLAVGTSGDGTDTQYF	TGTGCCAGCAGCCAGCTGGCCGTGGGGACTAGCGGGGATGGCACAGATACGCAGTATTTT